This T cell receptor (beta chain) is from a study of T cells in Graves' hyperthyroidism and ophthalmopathy. The study's findings and limits: The model anticipated ophthalmopathy a median around six months pre-onset. Blood also held most thyroid clonotypes expanded beyond 0.001. Ophthalmopathy cases were set apart from stable hyperthyroidism by a 13 V-J model.

Researchers defined stable Graves' hyperthyroidism as no ophthalmopathy progression within 18 months. There are 15 residues in the CDR3. The germline CDR1 and CDR2 sequences are DFQATT and SNEGSKA (reference sequence). The trim removed 1 base at V and 1 base at J, leaving 2 bases unmatched. As for this clonotype: Its antigen remains unknown.

The investigators amplified TCR beta CDR3 regions from RNA transcripts. Carried out on the TCR CDR3, a first-round RT-PCR used the HTBI primer set. Each CDR3 protein is one row after TCRdb ran MiXCR on the multiplex PCR reads. This sample has hundreds of thousands of distinct CDR3 sequences, with approximately 14% found just once. The chain carries TRBV20-1 and TRBJ2-1, with 9 bases fitting TRBD2. The specimen sequenced was blood. The sequence was obtained from a woman aged 18-29 years with Graves' hyperthyroidism. The chain's CDR3 is CSARASGVSYNEQFF. The DNA of the CDR3 is TGCAGTGCTAGAGCTAGCGGGGTTTCCTACAATGAGCAGTTCTTC.